The rows below give T cell receptor beta chains drawn from one sample of a study of blood T cell repertoires in COVID-19. Sequencing used immunoSEQ multiplex PCR; TCRdb keeps in-frame clones, though not all of them. The table lists approximately 150,000 clones, roughly four fifths of them singletons. The sample consisted of peripheral blood. These TCRs come from a human donor in a cohort sampled during active COVID-19. Both conserved end residues are part of each CDR3. Each record gives: CDR3 DNA, CDR3 protein, J gene, CDR3 length, D gene, clone size, V gene. A D gene is named only where the DNA matches it firmly. Not every row has a clone size; where given, it reads once, few, many or a size class.

TGTGCCAGCAGCCGTTACCGGGACAGGAACACAGATACGCAGTATTTT CASSRYRDRNTDTQYF TRBJ2-3 16 TRBD1 NA TRBV3-1/TRBV3-2
TGTGCCACGACGATGGCGGGAAGATACAATGAGCAGTTCTTC CATTMAGRYNEQFF TRBJ2-1 14 NA NA TRBV2
TGTGCCAGCAGTGGTGACAGAAACAAAAACATTCAGTACTTC CASSGDRNKNIQYF TRBJ2-4 14 NA NA TRBV2
TGTGCCAGCAGCTTAGGTGTCGGCAATGAGCAGTTCTTC CASSLGVGNEQFF TRBJ2-1 13 NA once TRBV7-2
TGTGCCAGTAGTATCGGCGGATCTGATTCACCCCTCCACTTT CASSIGGSDSPLHF TRBJ1-6 14 NA NA TRBV19
TGCAGTGCTAGTCGGACGGGAAATATCGATGAGCAGTTCTTC CSASRTGNIDEQFF TRBJ2-1 14 NA NA TRBV20-1
TGCGCCAGCCAACAGGGTCGGAACACCGGGGAGCTGTTTTTT CASQQGRNTGELFF TRBJ2-2 14 NA NA TRBV5-1
TGCAGCGTTGACCGGGAGCGGACAGATACGCAGTATTTT CSVDRERTDTQYF TRBJ2-3 13 NA NA TRBV29-1
TGTGCCAGCAGCGTCCTTGGTGAGGGTAGGGAGACCCAGTACTTC CASSVLGEGRETQYF TRBJ2-5 15 NA NA TRBV9
TGCGCCAGCAGGTGGGAGATCTACGGACAGGGACGGTACGGCTACACCTTC CASRWEIYGQGRYGYTF TRBJ1-2 17 TRBD1 once TRBV5-1
TGTGCCACCAGTGAGCCAACAGGGGCTGGGGGCTTTAGCACAGATACGCAGTATTTT CATSEPTGAGGFSTDTQYF TRBJ2-3 19 TRBD1 NA TRBV24-1